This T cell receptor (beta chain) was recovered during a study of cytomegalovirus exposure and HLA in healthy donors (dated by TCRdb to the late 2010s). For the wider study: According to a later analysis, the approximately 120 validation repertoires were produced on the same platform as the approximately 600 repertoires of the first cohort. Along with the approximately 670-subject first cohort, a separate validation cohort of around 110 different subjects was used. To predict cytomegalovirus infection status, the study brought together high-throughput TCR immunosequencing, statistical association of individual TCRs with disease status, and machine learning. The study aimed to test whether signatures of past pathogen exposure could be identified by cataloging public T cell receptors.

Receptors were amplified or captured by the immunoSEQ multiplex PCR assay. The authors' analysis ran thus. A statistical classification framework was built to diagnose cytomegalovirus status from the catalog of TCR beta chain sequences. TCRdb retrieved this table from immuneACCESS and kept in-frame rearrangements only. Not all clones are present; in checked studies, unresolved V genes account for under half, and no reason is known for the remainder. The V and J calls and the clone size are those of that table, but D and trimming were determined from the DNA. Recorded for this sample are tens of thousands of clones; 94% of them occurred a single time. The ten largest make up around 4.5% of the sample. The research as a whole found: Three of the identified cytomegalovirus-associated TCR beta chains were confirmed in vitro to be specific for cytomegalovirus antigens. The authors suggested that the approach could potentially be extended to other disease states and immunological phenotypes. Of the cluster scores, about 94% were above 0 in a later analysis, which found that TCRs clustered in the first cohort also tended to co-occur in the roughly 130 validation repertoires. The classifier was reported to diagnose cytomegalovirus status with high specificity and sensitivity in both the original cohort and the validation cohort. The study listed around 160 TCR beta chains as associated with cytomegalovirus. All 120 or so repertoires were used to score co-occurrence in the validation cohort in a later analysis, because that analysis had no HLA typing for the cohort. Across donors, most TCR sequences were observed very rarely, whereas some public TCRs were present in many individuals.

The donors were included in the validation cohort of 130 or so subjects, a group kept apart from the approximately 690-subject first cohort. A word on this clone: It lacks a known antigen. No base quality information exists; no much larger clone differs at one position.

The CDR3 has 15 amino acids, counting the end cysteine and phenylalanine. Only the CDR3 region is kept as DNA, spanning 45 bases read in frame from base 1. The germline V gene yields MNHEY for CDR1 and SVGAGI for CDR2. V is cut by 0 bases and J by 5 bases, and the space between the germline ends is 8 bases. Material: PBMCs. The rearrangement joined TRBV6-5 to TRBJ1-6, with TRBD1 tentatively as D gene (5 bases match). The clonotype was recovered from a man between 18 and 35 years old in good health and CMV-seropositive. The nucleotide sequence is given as TGTGCCAGCAGTTACTCGAAAGGGGATAATTCACCCCTCCACTTT. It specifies CASSYSKGDNSPLHF.